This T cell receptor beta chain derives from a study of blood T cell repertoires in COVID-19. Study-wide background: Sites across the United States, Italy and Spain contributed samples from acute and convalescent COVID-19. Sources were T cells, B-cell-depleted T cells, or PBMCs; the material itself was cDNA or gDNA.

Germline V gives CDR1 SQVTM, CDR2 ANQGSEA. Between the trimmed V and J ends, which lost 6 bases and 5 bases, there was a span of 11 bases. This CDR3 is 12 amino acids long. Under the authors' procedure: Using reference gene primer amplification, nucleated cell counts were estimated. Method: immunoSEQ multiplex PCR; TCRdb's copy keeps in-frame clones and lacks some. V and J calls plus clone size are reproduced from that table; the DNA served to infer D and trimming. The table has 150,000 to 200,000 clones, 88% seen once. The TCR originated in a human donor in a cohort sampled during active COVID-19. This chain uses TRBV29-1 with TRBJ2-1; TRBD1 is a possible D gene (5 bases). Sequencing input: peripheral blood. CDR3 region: CSVLYRNNEQFF. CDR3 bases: TGCAGCGTCCTATACAGGAACAATGAGCAGTTCTTC.